This entry lists 16 T cell receptor beta chains sequenced from one sample in a study of blood T cell repertoires in COVID-19. TCRdb's table, derived via immunoSEQ multiplex PCR, lists solely in-frame clones and lacks some. The table records 120,000 or so clones, approximately 90% of them present only once. Material for sequencing was peripheral blood. The receptors come from a man between 65 and 80 years old with active or convalescent COVID-19.

The chain employs TRBV11-2 and TRBJ2-7, with TRBD2 matching over 9 bases. Losses at the gene ends were 2 bases for V and 7 bases for J; bases not matched to a gene: 9. The CDR3 consists of 15 residues. The germline V gene encodes CDR1 SGHAT and CDR2 FQNNGV. The CDR3: CASSLPASGVGEQYF. The CDR3 nucleotides are TGTGCCAGCAGCTTACCCGCTAGCGGGGTGGGGGAGCAGTACTTC.

V usage is TRBV27 and J usage is TRBJ2-7; 8 bases fit TRBD2. V trimming: 2 bases; J trimming: 1 base; junction bases outside the gene matches: 13. Germline-derived CDR1 and CDR2 are MNHEY and SMNVEV (reference sequence). The CDR3 totals 18 residues. The CDR3 sequence: CASSLNPAGKRESYEQYF. The CDR3 nucleotides are TGTGCCAGCAGTTTAAACCCCGCAGGGAAGCGGGAGTCCTACGAGCAGTACTTC.

The chain uses TRBV5-6 and TRBJ1-1; D perhaps matches TRBD1 (5 bases). Germline CDR1 SGHDT, CDR2 YYEEEE. The CDR3 has 16 residues. V was clipped by 0 bases and J by 2 bases, with 14 bases between them. The CDR3 DNA follows: TGTGCCAGCAGCTTGGGGCAGGGTTTACTCAACACTGAAGCTTTCTTT. It encodes CASSLGQGLLNTEAFF.

V gene TRBV24-1 combines with J gene TRBJ2-2; 8 nucleotides line up with TRBD1. V dropped 1 base and J dropped 10; count of bases not matched to a gene: 7. This CDR3 spans 15 amino acids. Looked up from germline, CDR1 is KGHDR and CDR2 is SFDVKD. In nucleotides, the CDR3 is TGTGCCACCAGTGATTTCGGGCAGGGGGCGGCGGAGCTGTTTTTT. This codes for CATSDFGQGAAELFF.

The chain links TRBV19 to TRBJ2-1; TRBD2 aligns across 7 bases. Germline CDR1 LNHDA, CDR2 SQIVND (reference sequence). V gave up 5 bases and J gave up 1 base; unmatched junction bases: 14. This CDR3 contains 18 residues. CDR3 sequence: CASSSPQSGMWSYNEQFF. In nucleotides, the CDR3 is TGTGCCAGTAGTTCTCCCCAAAGCGGGATGTGGTCCTACAATGAGCAGTTCTTC.

This rearrangement joins TRBV19 to TRBJ1-5; TRBD1 matches at 10 bases. Germline V gives CDR1 LNHDA, CDR2 SQIVND (reference sequence). The V and J ends lost 3 bases and 5 bases, in that order; junction bases with no gene match: 4. There are 15 residues in the CDR3. The CDR3 reads CASSMAGQGYQPQHF. Written as DNA, the CDR3 is TGTGCCAGTAGTATGGCGGGACAGGGGTATCAGCCCCAGCATTTT.

This clone was detected only once. The rearrangement links TRBV21-1 to TRBJ2-7; TRBD2 is the table's D call and was not checked against the DNA. TRBV21-1 is labeled a pseudogene. This CDR3 comprises 14 residues. As DNA, the CDR3 is TGTGCCAGCAGATCCAACTTTTACCCCTACGAGCAGTACTTC. Translation: CASRSNFYPYEQYF.

V and J are TRBV5-6 and TRBJ1-6; D is undetermined. Germline V gene sequence: CDR1 SGHDT, CDR2 YYEEEE. The CDR3 extends over 14 amino acids. Trimming took 4 bases from V and 6 from J, leaving 11 bases between them. CDR3 sequence reads: CASSPAVSNSPLHF. The CDR3 nucleotides are TGTGCCAGCAGCCCGGCGGTTTCTAATTCACCCCTCCACTTT.

DNA for the CDR3: TGCAGCGTCGGACAGACCACAACTAATGAAAAACTGTTTTTT. Translation gives CSVGQTTTNEKLFF. The chain combines TRBV29-1 with TRBJ1-4, with D tentatively TRBD1 (6 bases). Germline V gene sequence: CDR1 SQVTM, CDR2 ANQGSEA. The CDR3 runs 14 residues. V was clipped by 6 bases and J by 0 bases, with 11 bases between them.

The rearrangement joins TRBV11-2 to TRBJ2-7; 7 nucleotides align to TRBD2. The CDR3 length is 15 residues. The germline V gene has CDR1 SGHAT and CDR2 FQNNGV. With V trimmed by 0 bases and J by 3 bases, 5 bases remained unmatched. The CDR3 region is CASSLEDPGGYEQYF. DNA of the CDR3: TGTGCCAGCAGCTTAGAGGATCCGGGAGGCTACGAGCAGTACTTC.

This clone occurred a few times. V and J are TRBV20-1 and TRBJ1-2, with TRBD1 as a possible D gene (5 bases). V shed 5 bases and J shed 3 bases, with 7 bases lying between them. In germline, CDR1 is DFQATT, CDR2 SNEGSKA (reference sequence). The CDR3 is made up of 11 amino acids. CDR3 residues: CSAGGDYGYTF. CDR3 DNA: TGCAGTGCTGGGGGGGACTATGGCTACACCTTC.

This clone occurred a few times. V gene TRBV27 combines with J gene TRBJ2-1; D remains ambiguous. Trimming shortened V by 6 bases and J by 0 bases, and 12 bases separated the two germline ends. Germline lookup yields CDR1 MNHEY and CDR2 SMNVEV (reference sequence). This CDR3 comprises 15 residues. The CDR3 loop is CASRIKPFSYNEQFF. CDR3 DNA: TGTGCCAGCAGGATAAAGCCCTTCTCCTACAATGAGCAGTTCTTC.

This sequence joins TRBV6-5 and TRBJ2-7, with 15 bases lining up with TRBD2. The CDR3 totals 16 residues. J lost 5 bases, V lost 3 bases, and 5 bases had no gene match. Germline V gives CDR1 MNHEY, CDR2 SVGAGI. The CDR3 DNA is TGTGCCAGCAGTTATGCGGGACTAGCGGGAGGCAACGAGCAGTACTTC. This sequence encodes CASSYAGLAGGNEQYF.

The chain links TRBV5-1 to TRBJ2-2; D is unresolved. CDR3 length equals 12 residues. Germline loops: CDR1 SGHRS, CDR2 YFSETQ. Trimming left V 0 bases short and J 7 bases short, with 4 bases between. The CDR3 DNA reads TGCGCCAGCAGCTTGGCCGGCGGGGAGCTGTTTTTT. Its translation is CASSLAGGELFF.

V is TRBV2 and J is TRBJ1-4; 7 bases align to TRBD1. J gave up 5 bases and V 6 bases, and 9 bases lay outside the gene matches. This CDR3 spans 15 amino acids. Germline V CDR1 and CDR2: SNHLY, FYNNEI. For the CDR3, the DNA is TGTGCCAGCAGGGCCGGGGACAGCGAGAATGAAAAACTGTTTTTT. This codes for CASRAGDSENEKLFF.

The V gene is TRBV2, the J gene TRBJ2-7; D might be TRBD1 (6 bases). Germline values: CDR1 SNHLY, CDR2 FYNNEI. The CDR3 loop spans 15 amino acids. The V end lost 1 base, the J end lost 0 bases, and 10 bases lay between the germline ends. The CDR3 DNA is TGTGCCAGCAGTGAAGATGACAGGCCCTCCTACGAGCAGTACTTC. Residues: CASSEDDRPSYEQYF.